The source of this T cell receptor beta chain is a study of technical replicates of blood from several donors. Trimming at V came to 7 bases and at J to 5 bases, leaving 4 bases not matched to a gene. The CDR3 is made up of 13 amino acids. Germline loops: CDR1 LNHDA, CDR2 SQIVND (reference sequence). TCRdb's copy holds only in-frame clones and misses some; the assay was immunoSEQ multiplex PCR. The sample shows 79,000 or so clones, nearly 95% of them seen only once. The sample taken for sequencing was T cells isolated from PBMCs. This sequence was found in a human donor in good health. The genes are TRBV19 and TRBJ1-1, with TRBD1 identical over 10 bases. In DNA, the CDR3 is TGTGCCAGTACCGACAGGGGGCAGACTGAAGCTTTCTTT. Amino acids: CASTDRGQTEAFF.